This T cell receptor beta chain originates from a study of blood T cell repertoires in COVID-19. About the study: The samples span acute and convalescent COVID-19 from the United States, Italy and Spain. In each case, the material was cDNA or gDNA derived from T cells, B-cell-depleted T cells, or PBMCs.

CDR1 and CDR2 (germline): LGHDT, YNNKEL (reference sequence). CDR3 length: 16 residues. Trimming left V 4 bases short and J 0 bases short, with 13 bases between. Original analysis: Scientists estimated how many nucleated cells there were by amplifying reference gene primers. The assay was immunoSEQ multiplex PCR, and TCRdb's table has in-frame clones only and misses some. V and J calls and clone size are those listed in that table; D and trimming were worked out from the DNA. Of roughly 400,000 clones listed, approximately 87% are singletons. All enrollees were roughly 18 to 89 years old and from roughly 26 US areas.

The chain uses TRBV3-1 (or the pseudogene TRBV3-2) and TRBJ1-5; TRBD1 is a possible D gene (5 bases). Sequenced sample: PBMCs or T cells enriched from blood (not recorded which). This receptor was taken from a woman in her 50s who had recovered from COVID-19. The CDR3 region has the DNA TGTGCCAGCAGCCCCGGGGGGTCCAATAGCAATCAGCCCCAGCATTTT. Encoded protein: CASSPGGSNSNQPQHF.